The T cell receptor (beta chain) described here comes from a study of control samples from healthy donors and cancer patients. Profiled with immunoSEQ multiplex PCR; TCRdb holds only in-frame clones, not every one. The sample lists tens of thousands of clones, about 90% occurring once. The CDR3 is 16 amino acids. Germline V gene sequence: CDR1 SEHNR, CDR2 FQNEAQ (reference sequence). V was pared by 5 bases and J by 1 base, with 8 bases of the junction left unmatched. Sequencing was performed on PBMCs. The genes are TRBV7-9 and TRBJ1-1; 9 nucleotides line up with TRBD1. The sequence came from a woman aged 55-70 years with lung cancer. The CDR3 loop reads CASSPIQGAANTEAFF. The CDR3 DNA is TGTGCCAGCAGCCCAATACAGGGGGCGGCGAACACTGAAGCTTTCTTT.